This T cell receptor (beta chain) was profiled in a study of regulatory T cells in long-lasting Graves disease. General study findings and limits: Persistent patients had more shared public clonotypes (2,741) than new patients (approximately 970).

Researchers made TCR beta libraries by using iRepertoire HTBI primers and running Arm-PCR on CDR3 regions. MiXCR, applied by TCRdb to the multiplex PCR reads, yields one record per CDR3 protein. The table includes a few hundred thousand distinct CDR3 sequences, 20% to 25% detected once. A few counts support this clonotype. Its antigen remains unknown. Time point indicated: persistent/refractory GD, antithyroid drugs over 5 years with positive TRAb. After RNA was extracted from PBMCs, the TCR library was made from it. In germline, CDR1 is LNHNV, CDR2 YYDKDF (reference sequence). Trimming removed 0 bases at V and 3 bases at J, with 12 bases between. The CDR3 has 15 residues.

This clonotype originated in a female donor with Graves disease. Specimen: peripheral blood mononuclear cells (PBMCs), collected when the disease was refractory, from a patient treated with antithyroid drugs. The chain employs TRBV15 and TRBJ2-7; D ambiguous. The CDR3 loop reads CATSRDGSIGYEQYF. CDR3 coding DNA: TGTGCCACCAGCAGAGATGGATCAATCGGCTACGAGCAGTACTTC.